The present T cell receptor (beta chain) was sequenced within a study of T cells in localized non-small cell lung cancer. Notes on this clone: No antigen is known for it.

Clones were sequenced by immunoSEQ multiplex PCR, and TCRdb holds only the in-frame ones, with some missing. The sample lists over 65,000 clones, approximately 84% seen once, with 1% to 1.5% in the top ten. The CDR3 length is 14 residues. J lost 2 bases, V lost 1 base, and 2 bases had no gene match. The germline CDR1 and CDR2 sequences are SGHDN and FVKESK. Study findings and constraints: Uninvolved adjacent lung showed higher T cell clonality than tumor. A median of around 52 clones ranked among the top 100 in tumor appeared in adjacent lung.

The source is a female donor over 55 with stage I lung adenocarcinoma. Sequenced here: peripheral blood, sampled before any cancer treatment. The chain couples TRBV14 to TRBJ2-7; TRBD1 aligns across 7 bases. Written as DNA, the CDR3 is TGTGCCAGCAGCCAAGGCAGGGGGACCTACGAGCAGTACTTC. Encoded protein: CASSQGRGTYEQYF. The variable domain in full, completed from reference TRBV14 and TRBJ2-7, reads EAGVTQFPSHSVIEKGQTVTLRCDPISGHDNLYWYRRVMGKEIKFLLHFVKESKQDESGMPNNRFLAERTGGTYSTLKVQPAELEDSGVYFCASSQGRGTYEQYFGPGTRLTVT.